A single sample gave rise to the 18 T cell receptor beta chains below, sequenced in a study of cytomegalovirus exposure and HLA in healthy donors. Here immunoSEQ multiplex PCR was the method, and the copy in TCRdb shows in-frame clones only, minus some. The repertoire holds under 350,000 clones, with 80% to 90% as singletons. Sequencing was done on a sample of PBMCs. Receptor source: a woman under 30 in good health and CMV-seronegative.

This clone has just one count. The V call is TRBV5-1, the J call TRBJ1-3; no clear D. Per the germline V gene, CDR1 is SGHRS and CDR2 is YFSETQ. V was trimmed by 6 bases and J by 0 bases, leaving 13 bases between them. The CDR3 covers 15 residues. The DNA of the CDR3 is TGCGCCAGCACCGTAGACACCACCTCTGGAAACACCATATATTTT. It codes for CASTVDTTSGNTIYF.

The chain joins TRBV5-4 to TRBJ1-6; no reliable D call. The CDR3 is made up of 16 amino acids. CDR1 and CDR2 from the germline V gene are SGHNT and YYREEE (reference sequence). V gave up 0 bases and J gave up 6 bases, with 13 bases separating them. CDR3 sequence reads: CASSLGLPRPNSPLHF. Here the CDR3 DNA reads TGTGCCAGCAGCTTGGGACTACCTCGACCTAATTCACCCCTCCACTTT.

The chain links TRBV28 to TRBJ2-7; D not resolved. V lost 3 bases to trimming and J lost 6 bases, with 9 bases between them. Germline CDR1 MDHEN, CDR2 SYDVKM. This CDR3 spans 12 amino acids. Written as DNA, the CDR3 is TGTGCCAGCAGTTTTATGGCAAGCGAGCAGTACTTC. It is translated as CASSFMASEQYF.

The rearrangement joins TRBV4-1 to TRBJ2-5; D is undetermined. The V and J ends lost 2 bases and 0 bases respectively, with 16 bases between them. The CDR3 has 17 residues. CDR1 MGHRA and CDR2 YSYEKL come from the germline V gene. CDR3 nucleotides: TGCGCCAGCAGCCAAACCCCTAGAGGATCGTACCAAGAGACCCAGTACTTC. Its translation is CASSQTPRGSYQETQYF.

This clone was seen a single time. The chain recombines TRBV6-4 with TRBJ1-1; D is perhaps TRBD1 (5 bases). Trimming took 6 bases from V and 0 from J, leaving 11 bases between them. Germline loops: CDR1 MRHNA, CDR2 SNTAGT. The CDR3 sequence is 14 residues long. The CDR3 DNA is TGTGCCAGCAGCCAGACAGAGATGAACACTGAAGCTTTCTTT. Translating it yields CASSQTEMNTEAFF.

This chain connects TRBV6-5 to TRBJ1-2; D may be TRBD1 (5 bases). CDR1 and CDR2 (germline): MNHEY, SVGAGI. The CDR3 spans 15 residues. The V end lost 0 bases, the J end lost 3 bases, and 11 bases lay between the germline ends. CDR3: CASSYSVRVDYGYTF. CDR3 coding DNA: TGTGCCAGCAGTTACTCTGTCAGGGTTGACTATGGCTACACCTTC.

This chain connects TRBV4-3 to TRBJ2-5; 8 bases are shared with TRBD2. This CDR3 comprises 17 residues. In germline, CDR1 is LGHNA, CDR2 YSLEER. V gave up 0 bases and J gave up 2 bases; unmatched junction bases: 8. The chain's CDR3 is CASSQDEEGLGQETQYF. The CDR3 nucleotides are TGCGCCAGCAGCCAAGATGAGGAGGGACTAGGTCAAGAGACCCAGTACTTC.

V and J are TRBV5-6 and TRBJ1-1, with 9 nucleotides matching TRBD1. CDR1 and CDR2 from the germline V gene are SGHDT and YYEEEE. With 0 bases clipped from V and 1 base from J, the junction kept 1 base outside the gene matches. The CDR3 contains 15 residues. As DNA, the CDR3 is TGTGCCAGCAGCTTGGCGGACAGGGGGAACACTGAAGCTTTCTTT. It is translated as CASSLADRGNTEAFF.

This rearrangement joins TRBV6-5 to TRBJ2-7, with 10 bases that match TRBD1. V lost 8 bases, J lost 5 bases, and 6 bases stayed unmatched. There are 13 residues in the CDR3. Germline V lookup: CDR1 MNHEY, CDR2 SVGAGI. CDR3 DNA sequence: TGTGCCAGCGGTCGACAGGGGGCTAACGAGCAGTACTTC. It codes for CASGRQGANEQYF.

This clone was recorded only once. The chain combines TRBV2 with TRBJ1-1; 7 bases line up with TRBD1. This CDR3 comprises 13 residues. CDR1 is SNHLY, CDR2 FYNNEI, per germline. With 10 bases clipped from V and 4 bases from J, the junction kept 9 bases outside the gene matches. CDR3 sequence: CANLGGQGTEAFF. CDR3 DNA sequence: TGTGCCAACTTAGGGGGCCAGGGCACTGAAGCTTTCTTT.

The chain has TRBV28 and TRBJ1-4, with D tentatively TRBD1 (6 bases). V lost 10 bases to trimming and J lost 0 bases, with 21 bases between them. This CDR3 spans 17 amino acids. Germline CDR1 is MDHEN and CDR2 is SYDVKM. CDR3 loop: CATSTWRGAATNEKLFF. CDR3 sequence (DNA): TGTGCCACCTCAACCTGGCGGGGGGCCGCAACTAATGAAAAACTGTTTTTT.

The CDR3 reads CASSPSGTGETEAFF. The CDR3 coding sequence is TGTGCCAGCAGTCCGTCCGGGACAGGGGAGACTGAAGCTTTCTTT. V gene TRBV28 combines with J gene TRBJ1-1; 10 nucleotides align to TRBD1. The CDR3 sequence is 15 residues long. J was trimmed by 5 bases and V by 5 bases; bases with no gene match: 8. CDR1 MDHEN and CDR2 SYDVKM come from the germline V gene.

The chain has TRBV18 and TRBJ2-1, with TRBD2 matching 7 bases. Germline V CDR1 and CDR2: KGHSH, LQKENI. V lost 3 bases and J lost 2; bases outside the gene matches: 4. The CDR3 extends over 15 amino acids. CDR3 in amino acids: CASSPPSGTYNEQFF. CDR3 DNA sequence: TGTGCCAGCTCACCGCCTAGCGGAACCTACAATGAGCAGTTCTTC.

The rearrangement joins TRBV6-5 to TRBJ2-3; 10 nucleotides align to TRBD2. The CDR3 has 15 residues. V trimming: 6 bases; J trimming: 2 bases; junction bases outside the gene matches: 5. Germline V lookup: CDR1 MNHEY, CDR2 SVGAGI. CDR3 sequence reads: CASRIAGGITDTQYF. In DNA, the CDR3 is TGTGCCAGCAGGATAGCGGGGGGAATCACAGATACGCAGTATTTT.

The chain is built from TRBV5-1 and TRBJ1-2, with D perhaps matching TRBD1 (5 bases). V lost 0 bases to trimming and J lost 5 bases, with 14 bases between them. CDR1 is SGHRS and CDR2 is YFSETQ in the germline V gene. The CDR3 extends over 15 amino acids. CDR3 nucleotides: TGCGCCAGCAGCTTGGGCGGCGGGGCATCGTATGGCTACACCTTC. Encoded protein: CASSLGGGASYGYTF.

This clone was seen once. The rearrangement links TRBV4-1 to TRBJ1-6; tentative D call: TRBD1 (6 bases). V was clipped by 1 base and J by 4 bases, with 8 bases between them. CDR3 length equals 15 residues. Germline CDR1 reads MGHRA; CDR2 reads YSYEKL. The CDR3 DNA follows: TGCGCCAGCAGCCAAGCGGGACAATATAATTCACCCCTCCACTTT. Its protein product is CASSQAGQYNSPLHF.

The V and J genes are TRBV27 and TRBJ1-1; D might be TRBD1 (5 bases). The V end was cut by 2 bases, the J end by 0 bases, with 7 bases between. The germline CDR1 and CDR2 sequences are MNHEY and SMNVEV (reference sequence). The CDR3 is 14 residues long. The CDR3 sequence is CASSLRGVNTEAFF. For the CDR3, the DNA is TGTGCCAGCAGTTTACGGGGGGTGAACACTGAAGCTTTCTTT.

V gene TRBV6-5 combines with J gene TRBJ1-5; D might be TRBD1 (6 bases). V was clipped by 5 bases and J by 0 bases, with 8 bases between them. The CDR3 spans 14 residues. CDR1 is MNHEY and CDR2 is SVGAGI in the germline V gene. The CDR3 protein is CASSRTDSNQPQHF. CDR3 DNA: TGTGCCAGCAGTCGGACAGATAGCAATCAGCCCCAGCATTTT.